The table lists the clone carrying this T cell receptor beta chain with a few counts. Its antigen is unidentified. Trimming stripped 2 bases from V and 5 bases from J, with 22 bases between. CDR1 is SGHTA, CDR2 FQGNSA, per germline. The CDR3 consists of 18 residues. These data come from a study of cytomegalovirus exposure and HLA in healthy donors. General study findings and limits: Another analysis was done later, and it associated around 15,000 TCR beta sequences with HLA alleles at 0.05 false discovery rate. When presence/absence was analysed, sequencing depth was taken to be roughly uniform across donors.

PCR used 60 Vbeta primers and 13 Jbeta primers. Assay: immunoSEQ multiplex PCR; the TCRdb copy retains only in-frame clones and omits some. Here the sample spans over 250,000 clones, roughly two thirds being singletons. The TCR comes from a female donor in good health and CMV-seronegative. The chain couples TRBV7-2 to TRBJ2-1; D might be TRBD1 (6 bases). Sequences were obtained from PBMCs. The CDR3: CASSLSPPAGAVNNEQFF. DNA of the CDR3: TGTGCCAGCAGCTTAAGTCCCCCGGCAGGGGCTGTGAACAATGAGCAGTTCTTC.